Each of the 8 T cell receptor beta chains below was sequenced from the same sample in a study of neoadjuvant anti-PD-1 for oral cavity cancer. Sequenced by immunoSEQ multiplex PCR; TCRdb stores in-frame clones only, minus some. The table has tens of thousands of clones, around 85% seen once. Source: PBMCs, taken before nivolumab (anti-PD-1) treatment. These receptors were taken from a person aged 35 to 85 with oral cavity squamous cell carcinoma.

This clone was seen a few times. The V and J genes are TRBV7-2 and TRBJ2-7, with D uncertain. V dropped 3 bases and J dropped 2 bases, with 14 bases sitting between them. Germline V gene sequence: CDR1 SGHTA, CDR2 FQGNSA. The CDR3 extends over 15 amino acids. CDR3 amino acids: CASSFTPGSAYEQYF. The CDR3 coding sequence is TGTGCCAGCAGCTTCACCCCAGGATCCGCCTACGAGCAGTACTTC.

The V call is TRBV6-5, the J call TRBJ1-6; weak D call: TRBD1 (5 bases). Germline lookup yields CDR1 MNHEY and CDR2 SVGAGI. This CDR3 contains 13 residues. Trimming took off 8 bases at V and 5 bases at J, with 10 bases between the two ends. The chain's CDR3 is CASLGQNNSPLHF. The CDR3 coding sequence is TGTGCCAGCTTGGGGCAGAATAATTCACCCCTCCACTTT.

The chain combines TRBV23-1 with TRBJ2-2; no clear D. TRBV23-1 is sorted into the ORF group, with uncertain function. The germline V and J ends were trimmed by 6 bases and 4 bases, with 15 bases remaining between them. The length of the CDR3 is 15 residues. The CDR3 reads CASSQRTQRTGELFF. In DNA, the CDR3 is TGCGCCAGCAGCCAAAGAACGCAGCGCACCGGGGAGCTGTTTTTT.

This sequence joins TRBV11-2 and TRBJ1-2, with D possibly being TRBD1 (5 bases). Trimming removed 1 base at V and 7 bases at J, with 19 bases between. Looked up from germline, CDR1 is SGHAT and CDR2 is FQNNGV. The length of the CDR3 is 16 residues. CDR3 DNA sequence: TGTGCCAGCAGCTTAGTGGGCCTGTCGGGGCTTGGTGGCTACACCTTC. Translation: CASSLVGLSGLGGYTF.

The chain is built from TRBV14 and TRBJ2-1; 8 bases agree with TRBD2. The J segment lost 7 bases and the V segment lost 5 bases, leaving 10 bases of the junction unmatched. The CDR3 is made up of 15 amino acids. Germline V gene data show CDR1 as SGHDN and CDR2 as FVKESK. For the CDR3, the DNA is TGTGCCAGCAGCAGAGCGGGAGCACCGAGGAATGAGCAGTTCTTC. Translated: CASSRAGAPRNEQFF.

This clone was detected once. The DNA for the CDR3 is TGTGCCAGCAGCCGAACAGGGGCTGTTGGCTACACCTTC. This translates into CASSRTGAVGYTF. The gene calls are TRBV5-6 and TRBJ1-2; 7 positions agree with TRBD1. The germline V gene encodes CDR1 SGHDT and CDR2 YYEEEE. The CDR3 is 13 amino acids. Trimming took 4 bases from V and 7 from J; bases not matched to a gene: 7.

This rearrangement joins TRBV6-4 to TRBJ2-2, with D maybe TRBD1 (5 bases). The CDR3 is 13 residues long. Germline CDR1 and CDR2: MRHNA and SNTAGT. Trimming shortened V by 4 bases and J by 6 bases, and 9 bases separated the two germline ends. This CDR3 is CASSVRDAGELFF. The CDR3 region has the DNA TGTGCCAGCAGTGTCAGGGATGCCGGGGAGCTGTTTTTT.

This clone came up once. The rearrangement links TRBV6-5 to TRBJ2-1; 7 nucleotides line up with TRBD1. The germline CDR1 and CDR2 sequences are MNHEY and SVGAGI. This CDR3 is 13 amino acids long. With 4 bases clipped from V and 10 bases from J, the junction kept 7 bases outside the gene matches. This chain's CDR3 is CASSLEGGREQFF. The CDR3 nucleotides read TGTGCCAGCAGTTTGGAAGGGGGCAGAGAGCAGTTCTTC.